One sample yielded the 8 T cell receptor beta chains listed below, sequenced in a study of HIV-infected patients and healthy controls. The repertoire came from unfractionated whole blood and reflected all unsorted peripheral T cells. Alpha and beta constant-region primers primed reverse transcription of around 540 ng RNA. Alpha and beta chain libraries were made separately by chain-specific third strand synthesis with multiplexing indices. Via MiXCR, TCRdb re-called the 5' RACE reads, giving one row per CDR3 protein. The sample gives around 10,000 distinct CDR3 sequences, 7.3% of which show up once; 30% to 45% is in the top ten. The starting material was blood, obtained before antiretroviral therapy. The origin of the receptors is an adult with HIV infection.

This clonotype is judged large. V usage is TRBV28 and J usage is TRBJ2-3; D uncertain. Deletions cut 2 bases from V and 0 bases from J, with 15 bases between. The CDR3 has 17 amino acids. Germline CDR1 and CDR2: MDHEN and SYDVKM. CDR3 loop: CASSLPPRSTSTDTQYF. The DNA for the CDR3 is TGTGCCAGCAGTTTACCGCCAAGGTCAACTAGCACAGATACGCAGTATTTT.

This clonotype has ten or more counts. This chain links TRBV5-4 with TRBJ2-5; D tentatively reads TRBD1 or TRBD2 (5 bases each). There are 16 residues in the CDR3. V gave up 4 bases and J gave up 5 bases, with 21 bases separating them. Germline V gene data show CDR1 as SGHNT and CDR2 as YYREEE (reference sequence). The CDR3, as DNA: TGTGCCAGCAGCCACGCCGGGGCTCGCGAGGGGGAGACCCAGTACTTC. The encoded protein is CASSHAGAREGETQYF.

This clonotype was recorded at least ten times. The chain joins TRBV2 to TRBJ2-7; 9 positions agree with TRBD1. J gave up 8 bases and V 4 bases, and 6 bases lay outside the gene matches. Germline CDR1 is SNHLY and CDR2 is FYNNEI. The CDR3 runs to 13 residues. The CDR3 nucleotides are TGTGCCAGCAGTGTAACCGGGACAGGGAAGCAGTACTTC. It codes for CASSVTGTGKQYF. Looking up the rest from reference TRBV2 and TRBJ2-7 gives the full variable domain: EPEVTQTPSHQVTQMGQEVILRCVPISNHLYFYWYRQILGQKVEFLVSFYNNEISEKSEIFDDQFSVERPDGSNFTLKIRSTKLEDSAMYFCASSVTGTGKQYFGPGTRLTVT.

V and J are TRBV4-3 and TRBJ2-2; perhaps TRBD1 as D (5 bases). The length of the CDR3 is 13 residues. Deletions cut 4 bases from V and 7 bases from J, with 10 bases between. Germline assignment: CDR1 LGHNA and CDR2 YSLEER. The CDR3 DNA reads as TGCGCCAGCAGCCTAGGGGTTAGCGGGGAGCTGTTTTTT. It specifies CASSLGVSGELFF.

Many counts were recorded for this clonotype. This chain joins TRBV5-1 and TRBJ2-4; unclear D gene. CDR3 length: 11 residues. The V end lost 3 bases, the J end lost 11 bases, and 9 bases lay between the germline ends. Germline-derived CDR1 and CDR2 are SGHRS and YFSETQ. CDR3 residues: CASSSKDVQYF. The CDR3 DNA sequence: TGCGCCAGCAGCTCCAAGGATGTTCAGTACTTC.

Worth noting for this clonotype: This could be a read error, since a much larger clone is one nucleotide away. CDR3 loop: CSVEGNYGDTF. CDR3 nucleotide sequence: TGCAGCGTTGAAGGCAACTATGGCGACACCTTC. The chain carries TRBV29-1 and TRBJ1-2; no definite D call. Germline V gene data show CDR1 as SQVTM and CDR2 as ANQGSEA. The CDR3 runs 11 residues.

This clonotype showed up many times. The J gene is TRBJ1-2, the V gene TRBV20-1; 9 bases line up with TRBD1. The trim removed 3 bases at V and 6 bases at J, leaving 8 bases unmatched. CDR1 and CDR2 (germline): DFQATT, SNEGSKA (reference sequence). The CDR3 sequence is 14 residues long. The CDR3 region has the DNA TGCAGTGCTAGCCCTATTACAGGGGGCGATGGCTACACCTTC. Its translation is CSASPITGGDGYTF.

This clonotype came up many times. The chain joins TRBV6-6 to TRBJ2-5; D assignment may be TRBD1 or TRBD2 (5 bases each). V was pared by 8 bases and J by 2 bases, with 15 bases between. The CDR3 contains 14 residues. Looked up from germline, CDR1 is MNHNY and CDR2 is SVGAGI (reference sequence). In DNA form, the CDR3 reads TGTGCCAGCCTAACCTCAGGGACGCAAGAGACCCAGTACTTC. As protein: CASLTSGTQETQYF.